This T cell receptor beta chain was profiled in a study of vaccination effects on CD4 cells after COVID-19. The wider study: There were three convalescent patients sampled both early and late after vaccination.

The CDR3 contains 13 residues. V was cut by 7 bases and J by 8 bases, with 15 bases left in between. Germline loops: CDR1 MNHEY, CDR2 SVGAGI. With respect to this clone: The antigen remains undetermined.

The authors isolated CD4+ T cells after around 9 days of culture. This person caught SARS-CoV-2 sometime from March to December 2020, and PCR testing confirmed the infection. Vaccine administered to participants consisted of two doses of either BNT162b2 or mRNA-1273. Assay: immunoSEQ multiplex PCR; the TCRdb copy retains only in-frame clones and omits some. This sample yields roughly 51,000 clones, of which 74% are seen a single time; 5.4% belongs to the top ten. The clonotype was recovered from a human donor who had a prior SARS-CoV-2 infection. Sample: CD4+ T cells from PBMCs cultured without peptide, taken after COVID-19 vaccination. The gene calls are TRBV6-5 and TRBJ2-1, with D tentatively TRBD1 (5 bases). The CDR3 is CASTNPGRDEQFF. Written as DNA, the CDR3 is TGTGCCAGCACCAACCCGGGCAGGGATGAGCAGTTCTTC.